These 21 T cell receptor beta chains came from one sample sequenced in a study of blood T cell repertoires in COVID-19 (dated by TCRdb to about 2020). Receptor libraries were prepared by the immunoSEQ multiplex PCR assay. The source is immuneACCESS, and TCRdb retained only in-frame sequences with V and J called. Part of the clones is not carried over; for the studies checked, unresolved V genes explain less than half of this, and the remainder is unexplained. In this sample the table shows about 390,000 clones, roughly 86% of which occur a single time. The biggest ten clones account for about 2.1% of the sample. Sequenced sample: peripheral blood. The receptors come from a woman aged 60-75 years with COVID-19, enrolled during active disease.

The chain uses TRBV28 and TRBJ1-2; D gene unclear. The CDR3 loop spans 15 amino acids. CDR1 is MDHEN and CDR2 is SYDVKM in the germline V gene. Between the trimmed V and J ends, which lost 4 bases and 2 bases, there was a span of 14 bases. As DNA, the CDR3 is TGTGCCAGCAGTTCTCACCGGAGGGCCAACTATGGCTACACCTTC. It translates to CASSSHRRANYGYTF.

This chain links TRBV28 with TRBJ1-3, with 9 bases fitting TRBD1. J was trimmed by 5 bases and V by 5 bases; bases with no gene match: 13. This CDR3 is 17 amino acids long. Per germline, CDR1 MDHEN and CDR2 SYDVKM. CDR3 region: CASSGDRDRESRNTIYF. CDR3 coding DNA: TGTGCCAGCAGTGGCGACCGGGACAGGGAGTCTCGAAACACCATATATTTT.

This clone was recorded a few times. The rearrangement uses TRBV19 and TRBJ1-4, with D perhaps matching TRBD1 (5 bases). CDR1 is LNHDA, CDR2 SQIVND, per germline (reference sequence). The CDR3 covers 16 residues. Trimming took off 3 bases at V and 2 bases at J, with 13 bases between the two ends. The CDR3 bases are TGTGCCAGTAGTATCGGCAGGGCGCTTACTAATGAAAAACTGTTTTTT. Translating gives CASSIGRALTNEKLFF.

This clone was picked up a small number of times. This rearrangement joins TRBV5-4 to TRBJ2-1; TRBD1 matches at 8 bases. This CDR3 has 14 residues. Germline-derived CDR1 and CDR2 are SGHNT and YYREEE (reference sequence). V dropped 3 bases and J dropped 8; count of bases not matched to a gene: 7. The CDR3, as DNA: TGTGCCAGCAGCTCAGGGACAGGCTCCCATGAGCAGTTCTTC. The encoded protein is CASSSGTGSHEQFF.

The CDR3 sequence: CASRSRTGGNYGYTF. The CDR3 DNA reads TGTGCCAGTAGATCCCGGACAGGTGGGAATTATGGCTACACCTTC. The chain is built from TRBV19 and TRBJ1-2; 7 bases fit TRBD1. The CDR3 runs to 15 residues. Trimming took 6 bases from V and 5 from J; bases not matched to a gene: 12. CDR1 and CDR2 (germline): LNHDA, SQIVND (reference sequence).

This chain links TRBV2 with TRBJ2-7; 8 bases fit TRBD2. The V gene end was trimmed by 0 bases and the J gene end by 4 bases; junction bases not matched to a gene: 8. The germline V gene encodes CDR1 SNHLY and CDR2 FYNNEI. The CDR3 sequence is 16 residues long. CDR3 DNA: TGTGCCAGCAGTGAAGCAAAAGGACTAGCCGGTTACGAGCAGTACTTC. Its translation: CASSEAKGLAGYEQYF.

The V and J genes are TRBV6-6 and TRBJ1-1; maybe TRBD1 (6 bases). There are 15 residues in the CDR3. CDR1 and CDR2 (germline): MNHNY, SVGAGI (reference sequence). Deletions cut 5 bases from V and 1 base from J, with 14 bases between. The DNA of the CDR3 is TGTGCCAGCAGTGACCTGACAGGCCCGAACACTGAAGCTTTCTTT. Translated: CASSDLTGPNTEAFF.

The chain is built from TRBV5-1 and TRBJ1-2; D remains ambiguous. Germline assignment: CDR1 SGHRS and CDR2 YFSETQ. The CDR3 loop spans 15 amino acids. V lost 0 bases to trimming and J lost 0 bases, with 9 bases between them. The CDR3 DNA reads TGCGCCAGCAGCTTGGCGTCGGGGACTAACTATGGCTACACCTTC. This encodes CASSLASGTNYGYTF.

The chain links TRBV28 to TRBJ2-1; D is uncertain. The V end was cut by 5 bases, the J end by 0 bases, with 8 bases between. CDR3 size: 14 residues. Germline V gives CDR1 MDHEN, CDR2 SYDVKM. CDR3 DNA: TGTGCCAGCAGTGGATCTAGCTCCTACAATGAGCAGTTCTTC. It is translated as CASSGSSSYNEQFF.

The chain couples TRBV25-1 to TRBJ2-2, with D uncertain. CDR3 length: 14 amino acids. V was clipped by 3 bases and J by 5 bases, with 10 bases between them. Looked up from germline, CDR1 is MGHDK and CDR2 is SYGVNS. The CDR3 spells CASSDSRLTGELFF. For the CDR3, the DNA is TGTGCCAGCAGTGATAGTCGGTTAACCGGGGAGCTGTTTTTT.

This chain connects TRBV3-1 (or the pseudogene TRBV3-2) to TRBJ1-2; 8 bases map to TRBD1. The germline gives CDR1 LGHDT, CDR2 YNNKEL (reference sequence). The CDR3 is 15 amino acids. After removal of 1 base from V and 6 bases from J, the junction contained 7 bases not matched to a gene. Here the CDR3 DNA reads TGTGCCAGCAGCCAAGGTCTGGACAGGGTCAATGGCTACACCTTC. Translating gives CASSQGLDRVNGYTF.

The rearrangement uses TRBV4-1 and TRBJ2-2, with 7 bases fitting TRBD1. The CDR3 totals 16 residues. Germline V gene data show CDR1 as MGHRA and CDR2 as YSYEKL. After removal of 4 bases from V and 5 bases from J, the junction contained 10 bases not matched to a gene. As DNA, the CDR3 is TGCGCCAGCAGCCGCGGCGTCAGGGGGAAGACCGGGGAGCTGTTTTTT. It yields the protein CASSRGVRGKTGELFF.

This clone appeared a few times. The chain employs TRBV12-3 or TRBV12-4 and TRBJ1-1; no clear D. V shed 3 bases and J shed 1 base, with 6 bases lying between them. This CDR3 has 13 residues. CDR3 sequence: CASSFAENTEAFF. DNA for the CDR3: TGTGCCAGCAGTTTTGCAGAGAACACTGAAGCTTTCTTT.

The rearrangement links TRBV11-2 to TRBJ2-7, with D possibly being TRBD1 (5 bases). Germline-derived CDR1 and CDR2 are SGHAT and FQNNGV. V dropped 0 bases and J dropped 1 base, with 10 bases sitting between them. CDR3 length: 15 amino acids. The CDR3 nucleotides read TGTGCCAGCAGCTTAGACAGGGTCTGGTCCTACGAGCAGTACTTC. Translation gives CASSLDRVWSYEQYF.

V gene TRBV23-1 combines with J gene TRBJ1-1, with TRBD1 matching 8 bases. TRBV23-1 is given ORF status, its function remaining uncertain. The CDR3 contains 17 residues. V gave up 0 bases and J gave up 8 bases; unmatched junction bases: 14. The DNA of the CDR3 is TGCGCCAGCAGTCAATCTTACCGGGACAGGCCTAATGGGGAAGCTTTCTTT. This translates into CASSQSYRDRPNGEAFF.

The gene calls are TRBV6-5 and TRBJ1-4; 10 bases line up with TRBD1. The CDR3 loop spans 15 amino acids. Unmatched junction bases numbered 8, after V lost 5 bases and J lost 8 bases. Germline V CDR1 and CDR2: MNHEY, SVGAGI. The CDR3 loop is CASSPGTGAGEKLFF. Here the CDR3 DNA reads TGTGCCAGCAGTCCCGGGACAGGGGCAGGAGAAAAACTGTTTTTT.

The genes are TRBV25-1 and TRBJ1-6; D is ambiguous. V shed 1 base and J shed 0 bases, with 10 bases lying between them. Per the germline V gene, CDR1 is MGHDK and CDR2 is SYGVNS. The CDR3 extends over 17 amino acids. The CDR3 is CASSESLTSSYNSPLHF. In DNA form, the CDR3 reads TGTGCCAGCAGTGAATCACTAACGAGCTCCTATAATTCACCCCTCCACTTT.

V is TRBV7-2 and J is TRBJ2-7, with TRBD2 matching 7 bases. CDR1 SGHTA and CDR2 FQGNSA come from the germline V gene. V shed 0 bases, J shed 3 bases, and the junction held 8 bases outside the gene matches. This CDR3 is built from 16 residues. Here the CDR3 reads CASSLALLTGGYEQYF. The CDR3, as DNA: TGTGCCAGCAGCTTAGCGCTACTTACGGGGGGCTACGAGCAGTACTTC.

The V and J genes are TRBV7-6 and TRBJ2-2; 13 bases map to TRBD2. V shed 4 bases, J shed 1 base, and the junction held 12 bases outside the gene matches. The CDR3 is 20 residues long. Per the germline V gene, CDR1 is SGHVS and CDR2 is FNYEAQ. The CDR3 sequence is CASSSRGLAGDFLNTGELFF. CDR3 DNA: TGTGCCAGCAGCTCCCGCGGACTAGCGGGGGACTTTTTGAACACCGGGGAGCTGTTTTTT.

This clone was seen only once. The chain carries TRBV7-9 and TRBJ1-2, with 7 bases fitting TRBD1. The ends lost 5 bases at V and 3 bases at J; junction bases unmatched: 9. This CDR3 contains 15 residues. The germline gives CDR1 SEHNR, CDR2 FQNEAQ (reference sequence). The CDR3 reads CASSGGTAIYYGYTF. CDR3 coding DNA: TGTGCCAGCAGCGGGGGGACAGCAATATACTATGGCTACACCTTC.

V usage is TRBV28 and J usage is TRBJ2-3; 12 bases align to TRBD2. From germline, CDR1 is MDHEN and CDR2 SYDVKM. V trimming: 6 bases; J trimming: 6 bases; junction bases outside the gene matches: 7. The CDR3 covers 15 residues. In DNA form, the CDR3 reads TGTGCCAGCAGCTCCGCTAGCGGGGGGGCGGATACGCAGTATTTT. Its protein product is CASSSASGGADTQYF.